Below are 13 T cell receptor beta chains sequenced from a single sample in a study of beta chain features in type 1 diabetes. General observations from the study: Shorter TCRB CDR3s, moderately but significantly so, were found in Type 1 diabetes patients in all four CD4+ subsets.

Sequenced material consisted of expressed TCRB transcripts (all of the isolated RNA was reverse transcribed). Using immunoSEQ multiplex PCR, the repertoire was profiled, and TCRdb retains in-frame clones only, with some absent. The sample has 130,000 to 150,000 clones, around 13% seen once. These TCRs' antigens remain unknown. The sequenced sample was central memory CD4+ T cells from blood. Receptor source: a man between 18 and 29 years old with type 1 diabetes.

The chain employs TRBV7-9 and TRBJ1-5; unclear D gene. The CDR3 extends over 13 amino acids. V dropped 7 bases and J dropped 7 bases, with 14 bases sitting between them. CDR1 SEHNR and CDR2 FQNEAQ come from the germline V gene (reference sequence). The CDR3 spells CASTNTVEQPQHF. The CDR3 DNA reads as TGTGCCAGCACTAATACAGTGGAACAGCCCCAGCATTTT. The variable domain in full, completed from reference TRBV7-9 and TRBJ1-5, reads DTGVSQNPRHKITKRGQNVTFRCDPISEHNRLYWYRQTLGQGPEFLTYFQNEAQLEKSRLLSDRFSAERPKGSFSTLEIQRTEQGDSAMYLCASTNTVEQPQHFGDGTRLSIL.

This sequence joins TRBV7-6 and TRBJ2-7, with 11 positions matching TRBD1. The CDR3 has 16 residues. Germline V gene data show CDR1 as SGHVS and CDR2 as FNYEAQ. The trim removed 5 bases at V and 5 bases at J, leaving 11 bases unmatched. CDR3 nucleotide sequence: TGTGCCAGCAGCCTCCTGGGACAGGGGGGAATGGACGAGCAGTACTTC. This sequence encodes CASSLLGQGGMDEQYF.

The chain joins TRBV27 to TRBJ2-5; D remains ambiguous. CDR1 is MNHEY, CDR2 SMNVEV, per germline (reference sequence). The CDR3 length is 13 residues. The germline V and J ends were trimmed by 5 bases and 3 bases, with 10 bases remaining between them. CDR3 coding DNA: TGTGCCAGCAGTCTCCGACTGGAAGAGACCCAGTACTTC. Amino acid sequence: CASSLRLEETQYF.

This clone was recorded a few times. This chain joins TRBV28 and TRBJ2-6; possibly TRBD1 for D (6 bases). Germline lookup yields CDR1 MDHEN and CDR2 SYDVKM. The CDR3 consists of 14 residues. V lost 8 bases to trimming and J lost 1 base, with 9 bases between them. The CDR3 loop is CASERGSGANVLTF. The CDR3 DNA sequence: TGTGCCAGCGAGAGGGGGTCTGGGGCCAACGTCCTGACTTTC.

This clone was observed a handful of times. The V and J genes are TRBV7-2 and TRBJ2-5; the D gene could be TRBD1 or TRBD2 (5 bases each). The DNA matches TRBJ2-7 better at its end, which makes the J call doubtful. This CDR3 is 15 amino acids long. CDR1 SGHTA and CDR2 FQGNSA come from the germline V gene. CDR3 nucleotide sequence: TGTGCCAGCAGCCCAGTGGGGGTCCCGTACTACGAGCAGTACTTC. This gives the protein CASSPVGVPYYEQYF.

The gene calls are TRBV19 and TRBJ1-5; D is ambiguous. Between the trimmed V and J ends, which lost 3 bases and 4 bases, there was a span of 16 bases. The CDR3 is made up of 16 amino acids. Germline V CDR1 and CDR2: LNHDA, SQIVND (reference sequence). Here the CDR3 reads CASSISRRTSNQPQHF. The CDR3, as DNA: TGTGCCAGTAGTATTAGCCGCAGGACCTCGAATCAGCCCCAGCATTTT.

This clone has only a few counts. One junction end does not reproduce the germline sequence, and a read error may be involved. V is TRBV9 and J is TRBJ2-5, with TRBD1 identical over 10 bases. Germline-derived CDR1 and CDR2 are SGDLS and YYNGEE. This CDR3 contains 16 residues. The DNA for the CDR3 is TGTGCCTGCAGCGTCTCGCCGGGACAGGGGACAGAGACCCAGTACTTC. Residues: CACSVSPGQGTETQYF.

This clone turned up a few times. The chain carries TRBV29-1 and TRBJ1-2, with unresolved D. V dropped 5 bases and J dropped 2 bases, with 12 bases sitting between them. From germline, CDR1 is SQVTM and CDR2 ANQGSEA. The CDR3 is made up of 13 amino acids. The CDR3 spells CSVPSGYNYGYTF. The CDR3 bases are TGCAGCGTTCCCAGTGGTTACAACTATGGCTACACCTTC.

J is TRBJ2-5 and V is TRBV7-9; TRBD2 matches 8 bases. Germline CDR1 is SEHNR and CDR2 is FQNEAQ (reference sequence). This CDR3 has 15 residues. J lost 4 bases, V lost 4 bases, and 8 bases had no gene match. The CDR3 reads CASSWGAGGLETQYF. CDR3 bases: TGTGCCAGCAGCTGGGGCGCGGGAGGACTAGAGACCCAGTACTTC.

V and J are TRBV7-2 and TRBJ2-7; 11 nucleotides line up with TRBD1. CDR1 and CDR2 (germline): SGHTA, FQGNSA. CDR3 length: 16 residues. The J segment lost 4 bases and the V segment lost 5 bases, leaving 10 bases of the junction unmatched. CDR3 region: CASSPAGDRGIYEQYF. CDR3 DNA: TGTGCCAGCAGCCCAGCTGGGGACAGGGGGATATACGAGCAGTACTTC. The full variable domain, rest sourced from reference TRBV7-2 and TRBJ2-7, is GAGVSQSPSNKVTEKGKDVELRCDPISGHTALYWYRQSLGQGLEFLIYFQGNSAPDKSGLPSDRFSAERTGGSVSTLTIQRTQQEDSAVYLCASSPAGDRGIYEQYFGPGTRLTVT.

The chain combines TRBV5-1 with TRBJ2-3; 8 positions agree with TRBD1. This CDR3 region has 15 residues. Looked up from germline, CDR1 is SGHRS and CDR2 is YFSETQ. V trimming: 4 bases; J trimming: 2 bases; junction bases outside the gene matches: 6. The CDR3 coding sequence is TGCGCCAGCAGCCTACAGGGGGGACACACAGATACGCAGTATTTT. It translates to CASSLQGGHTDTQYF.

This clone was detected only a few times. The V call is TRBV13, the J call TRBJ2-2; D perhaps matches TRBD1 (6 bases). This CDR3 region has 15 residues. Trimming removed 3 bases from V and 3 bases from J, with 11 bases in between. In germline, CDR1 is PRHDT, CDR2 FYEKMQ (reference sequence). This chain's CDR3 is CASSFRDKYTGELFF. The CDR3 DNA is TGTGCCAGCAGCTTCCGGGACAAGTACACCGGGGAGCTGTTTTTT.

With respect to this clone: This may be a read error, as it is one base from a much larger clone. In the same sample, other DNA sequences code for this CDR3. V is TRBV30 and J is TRBJ1-2; 8 bases align to TRBD1. The CDR3 loop spans 14 amino acids. Germline CDR1 reads GTSNPN; CDR2 reads SVGIG (reference sequence). Unmatched junction bases numbered 8, after V lost 8 bases and J lost 0 bases. DNA of the CDR3: TGTGCCCGGGGTGACAGGGGAGCTAACTATGGCTACACCTTC. This codes for CARGDRGANYGYTF.